Below, 7 T cell receptor beta chains from the same sample are listed, as sequenced in a study of blood T cell repertoires in COVID-19 (dated by TCRdb to 2020 to 2022). Receptor libraries were prepared by the immunoSEQ multiplex PCR assay. TCRdb provides this immuneACCESS table in a form limited to in-frame rearrangements. Some clones are lacking; in checked studies, under half of them reflect an unresolved V gene, and why the rest are absent is not known. A total of some 150,000 clones appear in this sample, 87% of them only once. The ten largest clonotypes hold approximately 4.1% of the sample. Sequencing used peripheral blood. These receptors originate from a woman aged 55 to 70 who had recovered from COVID-19.

The chain links TRBV5-1 to TRBJ2-3, with D perhaps matching TRBD1 (5 bases). Germline V lookup: CDR1 SGHRS, CDR2 YFSETQ. The V end was cut by 0 bases, the J end by 2 bases, with 16 bases between. This CDR3 has 17 residues. CDR3 in amino acids: CASSLALLDTDTDTQYF. In DNA, the CDR3 is TGCGCCAGCAGCTTGGCCCTGTTGGACACAGACACAGATACGCAGTATTTT.

J is TRBJ1-1 and V is TRBV7-9; D not resolved. Germline lookup yields CDR1 SEHNR and CDR2 FQNEAQ (reference sequence). The CDR3 is made up of 13 amino acids. Trimming pared 1 base from V and 4 bases from J, leaving 7 bases between. The CDR3 nucleotides are TGTGCCAGCAGCTTAGTGGCGGGCACTGAAGCTTTCTTT. Translation gives CASSLVAGTEAFF. The variable domain in full, completed from reference TRBV7-9 and TRBJ1-1, reads DTGVSQNPRHKITKRGQNVTFRCDPISEHNRLYWYRQTLGQGPEFLTYFQNEAQLEKSRLLSDRFSAERPKGSFSTLEIQRTEQGDSAMYLCASSLVAGTEAFFGQGTRLTVV.

The V gene is TRBV7-2, the J gene TRBJ1-6, with D possibly TRBD1 on 6 matching bases. The CDR3 extends over 15 amino acids. Trimming shortened V by 5 bases and J by 5 bases, and 13 bases separated the two germline ends. Germline loops: CDR1 SGHTA, CDR2 FQGNSA. The CDR3 region is CASSRLGQNNSPLHF. The CDR3 DNA is TGTGCCAGCAGCCGTCTCGGACAGAATAATTCACCCCTCCACTTT.

The rearrangement links TRBV5-4 to TRBJ2-2, with D tentatively TRBD2 (5 bases). Germline CDR1 and CDR2: SGHNT and YYREEE (reference sequence). This CDR3 region has 14 residues. Trimming cost V 4 bases and J 6 bases, with 13 bases left between them. The CDR3 protein is CASSPDLISGELFF. The CDR3 DNA sequence: TGTGCCAGCAGCCCGGACTTAATATCCGGGGAGCTGTTTTTT.

For the CDR3, the DNA is TGTGCCGGCCTGGGAGTCCAAGAGACCCAGTACTTC. Its protein is CAGLGVQETQYF. This chain connects TRBV2 to TRBJ2-5; perhaps TRBD2 as D (5 bases). The CDR3 totals 12 residues. Trimming shortened V by 11 bases and J by 1 base, and 11 bases separated the two germline ends. The germline V gene has CDR1 SNHLY and CDR2 FYNNEI. The variable domain in full, completed from reference TRBV2 and TRBJ2-5, reads EPEVTQTPSHQVTQMGQEVILRCVPISNHLYFYWYRQILGQKVEFLVSFYNNEISEKSEIFDDQFSVERPDGSNFTLKIRSTKLEDSAMYFCAGLGVQETQYFGPGTRLLVL.

This chain links TRBV4-3 with TRBJ2-1; D perhaps matches TRBD2 (5 bases). Germline values: CDR1 LGHNA, CDR2 YSLEER. The V gene lost 3 bases and the J gene lost 15 bases, with 15 bases spanning the gap. The CDR3 has 12 amino acids. CDR3 coding DNA: TGCGCCAGCAGCCAGGCTCCGGGATCGCGGTTCTTC. It specifies CASSQAPGSRFF.

This clone was found once. The chain recombines TRBV5-1 with TRBJ2-7, with 9 positions matching TRBD1. Per the germline V gene, CDR1 is SGHRS and CDR2 is YFSETQ. Trimming removed 4 bases from V and 6 bases from J; junction bases left unmatched: 14. The CDR3 covers 16 residues. CDR3 residues: CASSPSGDRVRPEQYF. Written as DNA, the CDR3 is TGCGCCAGCAGCCCTTCCGGGGACAGGGTCCGACCCGAGCAGTACTTC.